The clone carrying this TCR beta chain was seen only a few times. Sample-barcoded 5' priming and a J-beta primer mix drove a second PCR of 7 to 11 cycles. A template-switch adaptor containing 12 random nucleotides labeled each cDNA molecule. TCRdb independently ran MiXCR on the 5' RACE reads; one entry per CDR3 protein. This table has about 650,000 distinct CDR3 sequences, about 32% appearing once. Donors were healthy Caucasian individuals from Russia aged roughly 6 to 100. Every sample gave at least 6 micrograms of total RNA when it was extracted. Germline CDR1 is LNHNV and CDR2 is YYDKDF (reference sequence). The CDR3 has 14 residues. The V end lost 1 base, the J end lost 5 bases, and 11 bases lay between the germline ends. The data originate from a study of blood T cells in healthy people across ages.

The chain combines TRBV15 with TRBJ2-5; D not certain. The source material was blood. The TCR comes from a woman aged 80 or older in good health. CDR3 sequence: CATSRGGLGETQYF. CDR3 bases: TGTGCCACCAGCAGAGGGGGTCTCGGGGAGACCCAGTACTTC.